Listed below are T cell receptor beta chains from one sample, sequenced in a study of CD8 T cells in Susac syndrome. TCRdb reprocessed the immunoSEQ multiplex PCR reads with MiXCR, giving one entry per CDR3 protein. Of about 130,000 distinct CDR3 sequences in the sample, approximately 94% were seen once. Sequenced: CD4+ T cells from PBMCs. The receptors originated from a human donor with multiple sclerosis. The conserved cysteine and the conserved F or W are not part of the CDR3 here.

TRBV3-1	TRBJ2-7	ASSLLLLGTSEQY
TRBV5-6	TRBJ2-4	ASSPGGGSQNIQY
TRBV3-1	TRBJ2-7	ASSQGPPYEQY
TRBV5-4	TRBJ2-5	ASSFVRGETQY
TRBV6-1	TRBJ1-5	ASSIPGQLNQPQH
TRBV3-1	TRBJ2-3	ASSSREATDTQY
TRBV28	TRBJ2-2	AARRDYQTGELF
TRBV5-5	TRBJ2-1	ASSLVSGGRDEQF
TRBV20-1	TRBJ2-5	SARTPQGWETQY
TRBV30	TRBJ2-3	AWSGDRGAGTDTQY
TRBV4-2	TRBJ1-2	ASSQVARESYT
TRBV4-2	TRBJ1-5	ASSQEGGDGNQPQH
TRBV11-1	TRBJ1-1	ASSLAIGTGDAF
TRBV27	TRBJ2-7	ASSLEGSGNYEQY
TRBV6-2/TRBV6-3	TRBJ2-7	ASSYGRGKDEQY
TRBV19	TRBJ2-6	ASSLRTTIDSGANVLT
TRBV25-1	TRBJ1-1	ASNRQLNTEAF
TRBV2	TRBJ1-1	AIVPPGETEAF
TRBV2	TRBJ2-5	ASKFWDKETQY